This T cell receptor beta chain was recovered during a study of blood T cell repertoires in COVID-19. Whole-study context: T cells, B-cell-depleted T cells, or PBMCs provided the cDNA or gDNA that served as material.

TCRdb's table, derived via immunoSEQ multiplex PCR, lists solely in-frame clones and lacks some. The sample has a few hundred thousand clones; roughly 90% are singletons. V was pared by 10 bases and J by 3 bases, with 19 bases between. Germline-derived CDR1 and CDR2 are SEHNR and FQNEAQ (reference sequence). CDR3 length: 15 amino acids. Clinical histories supplied by participants themselves formed the basis of cohort assignment. This sequence was found in a woman between 40 and 50 years old who had been exposed to COVID-19. The source material was PBMCs or T cells enriched from blood (not recorded which). V and J are TRBV7-9 and TRBJ1-5; D is ambiguous. The CDR3: CATTTTTGINQPQHF. DNA of the CDR3: TGTGCCACCACCACTACTACCGGGATCAATCAGCCCCAGCATTTT.